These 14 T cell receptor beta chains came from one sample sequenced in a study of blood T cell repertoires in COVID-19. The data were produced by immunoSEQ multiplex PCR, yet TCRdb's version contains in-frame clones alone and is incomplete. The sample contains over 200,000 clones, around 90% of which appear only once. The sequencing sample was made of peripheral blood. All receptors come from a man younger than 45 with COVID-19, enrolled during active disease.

CDR3 nucleotides: TGTGCCAGCAGTTTTGGAGGGGGAGGGATCGGTGGCACTGAAGCTTTCTTT. Protein product: CASSFGGGGIGGTEAFF. V gene TRBV28 combines with J gene TRBJ1-1, with D perhaps TRBD1 (6 bases). CDR1 is MDHEN and CDR2 is SYDVKM in the germline V gene. CDR3 length equals 17 residues. Deletions cut 3 bases from V and 4 bases from J, with 21 bases between.

CDR3: CASSYSSCRVSNQPQHF. As DNA, the CDR3 is TGTGCCAGCAGTTACTCGAGTTGCAGGGTAAGCAATCAGCCCCAGCATTTT. V and J are TRBV6-7 and TRBJ1-5; D is perhaps TRBD1 (5 bases). TRBV6-7 is an ORF, with its function uncertain. The CDR3 has 17 amino acids. Trimming stripped 0 bases from V and 1 base from J, with 13 bases between.

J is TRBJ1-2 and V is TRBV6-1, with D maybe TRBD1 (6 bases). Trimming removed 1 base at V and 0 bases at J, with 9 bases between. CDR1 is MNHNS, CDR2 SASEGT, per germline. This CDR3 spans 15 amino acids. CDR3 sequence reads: CASSEGQATNYGYTF. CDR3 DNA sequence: TGTGCCAGCAGTGAAGGACAGGCGACTAACTATGGCTACACCTTC.

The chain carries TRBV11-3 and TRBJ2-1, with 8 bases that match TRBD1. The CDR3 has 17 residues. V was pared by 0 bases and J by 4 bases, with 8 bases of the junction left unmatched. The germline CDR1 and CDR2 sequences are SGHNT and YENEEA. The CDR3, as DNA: TGTGCCAGCAGCTTAGAACGGGCAGGGGGCGCTTACAATGAGCAGTTCTTC. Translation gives CASSLERAGGAYNEQFF.

In DNA form, the CDR3 reads TGTGCCAGCACCCGAGGGGCAGGGGGCTCAGAAGCTTTCTTT. It specifies CASTRGAGGSEAFF. The chain joins TRBV7-3 to TRBJ1-1; 8 nucleotides line up with TRBD1. The CDR3 extends over 14 amino acids. The V and J ends lost 7 bases and 8 bases, in that order; junction bases with no gene match: 12. Germline V gene sequence: CDR1 SGHTA, CDR2 FQGTGA. Variable domain in full (rest from reference TRBV7-3 and TRBJ1-1): GAGVSQTPSNKVTEKGKYVELRCDPISGHTALYWYRQSLGQGPEFLIYFQGTGAADDSGLPNDRFFAVRPEGSVSTLKIQRTERGDSAVYLCASTRGAGGSEAFFGQGTRLTVV.

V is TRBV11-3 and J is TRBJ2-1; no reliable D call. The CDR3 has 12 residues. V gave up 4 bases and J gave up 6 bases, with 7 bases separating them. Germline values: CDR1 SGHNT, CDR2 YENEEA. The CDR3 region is CASSSEANEQFF. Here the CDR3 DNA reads TGTGCCAGCAGCTCCGAGGCCAATGAGCAGTTCTTC.

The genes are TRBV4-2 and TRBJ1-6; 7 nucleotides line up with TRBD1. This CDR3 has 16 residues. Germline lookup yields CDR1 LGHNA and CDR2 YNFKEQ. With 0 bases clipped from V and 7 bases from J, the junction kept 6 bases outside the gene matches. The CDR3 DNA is TGTGCCAGCAGCCAAGATAATGTAGGGGGCAATTCACCCCTCCACTTT. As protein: CASSQDNVGGNSPLHF.

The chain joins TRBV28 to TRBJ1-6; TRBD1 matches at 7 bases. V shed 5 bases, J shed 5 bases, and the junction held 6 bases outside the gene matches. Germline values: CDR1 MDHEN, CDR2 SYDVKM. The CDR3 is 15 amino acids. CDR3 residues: CASSPVDRDNSPLHF. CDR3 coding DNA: TGTGCCAGCAGTCCTGTCGACAGGGATAATTCACCCCTCCACTTT.

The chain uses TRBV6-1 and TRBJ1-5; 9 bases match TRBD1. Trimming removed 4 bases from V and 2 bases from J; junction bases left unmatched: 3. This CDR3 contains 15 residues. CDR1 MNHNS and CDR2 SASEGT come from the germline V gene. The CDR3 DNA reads TGTGCCAGCAGTGGAGGGGACAGGGGCAATCAGCCCCAGCATTTT. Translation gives CASSGGDRGNQPQHF.

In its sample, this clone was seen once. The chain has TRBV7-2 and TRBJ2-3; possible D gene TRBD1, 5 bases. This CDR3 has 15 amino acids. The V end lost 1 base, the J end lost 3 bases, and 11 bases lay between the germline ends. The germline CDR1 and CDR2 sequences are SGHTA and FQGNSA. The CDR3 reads CASSLDRPATDTQYF. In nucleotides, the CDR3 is TGTGCCAGCAGCTTAGACAGGCCGGCGACAGATACGCAGTATTTT.

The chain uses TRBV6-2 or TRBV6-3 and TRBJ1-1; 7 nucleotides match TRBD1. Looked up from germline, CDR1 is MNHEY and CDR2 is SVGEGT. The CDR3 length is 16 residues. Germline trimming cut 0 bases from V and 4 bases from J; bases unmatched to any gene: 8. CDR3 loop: CASSYSTGTVRTEAFF. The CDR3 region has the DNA TGTGCCAGCAGTTACTCGACGGGGACAGTCCGCACTGAAGCTTTCTTT.

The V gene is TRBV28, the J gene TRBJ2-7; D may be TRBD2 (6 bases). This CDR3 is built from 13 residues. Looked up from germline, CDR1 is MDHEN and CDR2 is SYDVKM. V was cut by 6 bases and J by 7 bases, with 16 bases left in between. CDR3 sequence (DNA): TGTGCCAGCAGGCCTTCCGGGAGTCGGGAGCAGTACTTC. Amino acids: CASRPSGSREQYF.

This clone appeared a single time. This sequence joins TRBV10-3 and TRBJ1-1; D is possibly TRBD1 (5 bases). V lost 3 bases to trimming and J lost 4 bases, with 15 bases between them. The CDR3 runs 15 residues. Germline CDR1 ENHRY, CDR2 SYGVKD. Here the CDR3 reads CAISDRQGEFTEAFF. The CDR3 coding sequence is TGTGCCATCAGTGACAGGCAGGGTGAATTCACTGAAGCTTTCTTT.

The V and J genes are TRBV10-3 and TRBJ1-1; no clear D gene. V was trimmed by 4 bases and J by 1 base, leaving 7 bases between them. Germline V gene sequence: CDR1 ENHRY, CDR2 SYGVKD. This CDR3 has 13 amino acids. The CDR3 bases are TGTGCCATCAGTGCGACAAAGAACACTGAAGCTTTCTTT. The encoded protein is CAISATKNTEAFF.